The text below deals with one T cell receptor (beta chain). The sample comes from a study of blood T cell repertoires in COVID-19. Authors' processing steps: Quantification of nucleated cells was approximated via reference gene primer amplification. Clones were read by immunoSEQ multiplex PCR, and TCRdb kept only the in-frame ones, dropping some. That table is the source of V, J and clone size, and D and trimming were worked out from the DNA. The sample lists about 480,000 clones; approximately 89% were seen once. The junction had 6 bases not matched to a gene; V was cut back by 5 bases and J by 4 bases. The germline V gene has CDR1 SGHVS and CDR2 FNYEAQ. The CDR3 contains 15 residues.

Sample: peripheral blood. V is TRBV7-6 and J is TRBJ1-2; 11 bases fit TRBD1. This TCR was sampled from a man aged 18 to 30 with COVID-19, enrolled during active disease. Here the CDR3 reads CASSPGQGVGYGYTF. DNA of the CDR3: TGTGCCAGCAGCCCGGGACAGGGGGTTGGCTATGGCTACACCTTC.